Listed below are T cell receptor beta chains from one sample, sequenced in a study of shared clonotypes between healthy human individuals. Here immunoSEQ multiplex PCR was the method, and the copy in TCRdb shows in-frame clones only, minus some. The repertoire holds under 650,000 clones, with approximately 95% as singletons. Sequenced sample: naive CD4+ T cells sorted from blood. The receptors shown here come from a woman aged 25 to 39 in good health. Both conserved end residues are part of each CDR3. Each record gives: D gene, J gene, clone size, V gene, CDR3 DNA, CDR3 protein. A D gene is named only where the DNA matches it firmly. Only part of the rows carry a size: once, few, many, or a class if the clone is expanded.

d_call: NA; j_call: TRBJ2-1; clone_size: NA; v_call: TRBV7-6; cdr3_nt: TGTGCCAGCAGTGGCGTGGGACTTGATGAGCAGTTCTTC; cdr3_aa: CASSGVGLDEQFF
d_call: TRBD2; j_call: TRBJ2-1; clone_size: NA; v_call: TRBV4-2; cdr3_nt: TGTGCCAGCAGCCAAGGCTCAGGGGACGTAGCGGGAGTATCCAATGAGCAGTTCTTC; cdr3_aa: CASSQGSGDVAGVSNEQFF
d_call: TRBD1; j_call: TRBJ2-2; clone_size: NA; v_call: TRBV6-4; cdr3_nt: TGTGCCAGCAGTGAGGGACAGGGCCACACCGGGGAGCTGTTTTTT; cdr3_aa: CASSEGQGHTGELFF
d_call: NA; j_call: TRBJ2-2; clone_size: NA; v_call: TRBV30; cdr3_nt: TGTGCCTGGCATACCAACACCGGGGAGCTGTTTTTT; cdr3_aa: CAWHTNTGELFF
d_call: NA; j_call: TRBJ2-7; clone_size: NA; v_call: TRBV10-3; cdr3_nt: TGTGCCATCAGGCAGGGGCAGAGCTCCTACGAGCAGTACTTC; cdr3_aa: CAIRQGQSSYEQYF
d_call: TRBD2; j_call: TRBJ2-7; clone_size: NA; v_call: TRBV28; cdr3_nt: TGTGCCAGCAGTTTAAGATTAGCGGGAGACTGGTTCCACGAGCAGTACTTC; cdr3_aa: CASSLRLAGDWFHEQYF
d_call: NA; j_call: TRBJ2-7; clone_size: NA; v_call: TRBV5-1; cdr3_nt: TGCGCCAGCAGCTTTCGTTCCGACACCAGAACCTACGAGCAGTACTTC; cdr3_aa: CASSFRSDTRTYEQYF
d_call: NA; j_call: TRBJ2-7; clone_size: NA; v_call: TRBV4-1; cdr3_nt: TGCGCCAGCAGCCAATTCAACACCGGGATCCCTGTCGAGCAGTACTTC; cdr3_aa: CASSQFNTGIPVEQYF
d_call: NA; j_call: TRBJ2-1; clone_size: NA; v_call: TRBV2; cdr3_nt: TGTGCCAGCAGTGATCTGGGTTATGAGCAGTTCTTC; cdr3_aa: CASSDLGYEQFF
d_call: TRBD1; j_call: TRBJ2-5; clone_size: NA; v_call: TRBV15; cdr3_nt: TGTGCCACGACCCGGGACAGGGGACACCAAGAGACCCAGTACTTC; cdr3_aa: CATTRDRGHQETQYF
d_call: TRBD1; j_call: TRBJ2-1; clone_size: once; v_call: TRBV6-1; cdr3_nt: TGTGCCAGCAGTGAAGCGGGGACAGGGTTCCATGAGCAGTTCTTC; cdr3_aa: CASSEAGTGFHEQFF
d_call: TRBD1; j_call: TRBJ2-7; clone_size: NA; v_call: TRBV15; cdr3_nt: TGTGCCACCAGCACTAACCGGGACAGGGGATCCCACGAGCAGTACTTC; cdr3_aa: CATSTNRDRGSHEQYF
d_call: NA; j_call: TRBJ2-7; clone_size: NA; v_call: TRBV5-1; cdr3_nt: TGCGCCAGCAGGCCGGGAAATTCTAAGTACGAGCAGTACTTC; cdr3_aa: CASRPGNSKYEQYF
d_call: TRBD1; j_call: TRBJ2-2; clone_size: NA; v_call: TRBV28; cdr3_nt: TGTGCCAGCGGAAAGGGGGCGACCGGGGAGCTGTTTTTT; cdr3_aa: CASGKGATGELFF
d_call: NA; j_call: TRBJ1-2; clone_size: NA; v_call: TRBV6-1; cdr3_nt: TGTGCCAGCAGTGAAAGACACCTGAAACCTAACTATGGCTACACCTTC; cdr3_aa: CASSERHLKPNYGYTF
d_call: NA; j_call: TRBJ1-5; clone_size: once; v_call: TRBV2; cdr3_nt: TGTGCCAGCAGTGATGGACTCATCCCAAATCAGCCCCAGCATTTT; cdr3_aa: CASSDGLIPNQPQHF
d_call: NA; j_call: TRBJ1-4; clone_size: NA; v_call: TRBV18; cdr3_nt: TGTGCCAGCTCACCACTGCCTATTGGGGCTGGGGAAAAACTGTTTTTT; cdr3_aa: CASSPLPIGAGEKLFF
d_call: NA; j_call: TRBJ2-7; clone_size: NA; v_call: TRBV5-1; cdr3_nt: TGCGCCAGCAGCTTGAACTCAGCCTACGAGCAGTACTTC; cdr3_aa: CASSLNSAYEQYF
d_call: TRBD1; j_call: TRBJ1-2; clone_size: NA; v_call: TRBV7-9; cdr3_nt: TGTGCCAGCAGCTCGTTTAAGGACAGGTCTAGATATAATGGCTACACCTTC; cdr3_aa: CASSSFKDRSRYNGYTF
d_call: TRBD1; j_call: TRBJ2-4; clone_size: NA; v_call: TRBV28; cdr3_nt: TGTGCCAGCAGTTCATATAGGGGGCCCAAAAACATTCAGTACTTC; cdr3_aa: CASSSYRGPKNIQYF
d_call: TRBD2; j_call: TRBJ2-1; clone_size: NA; v_call: TRBV27; cdr3_nt: TGTGCCAGCAGTTTCGGGACTAGCGGGAGTACCGATGAGCAGTTCTTC; cdr3_aa: CASSFGTSGSTDEQFF
d_call: NA; j_call: TRBJ1-3; clone_size: NA; v_call: TRBV15; cdr3_nt: TGTGCCACCAGCAGAGATTCCGACAGCTCTGGAAACACCATATATTTT; cdr3_aa: CATSRDSDSSGNTIYF
d_call: NA; j_call: TRBJ2-3; clone_size: NA; v_call: TRBV5-1; cdr3_nt: TGCGCCAGCAGGGGGACTCAAAGCACAGATACGCAGTATTTT; cdr3_aa: CASRGTQSTDTQYF
d_call: NA; j_call: TRBJ2-7; clone_size: NA; v_call: TRBV9; cdr3_nt: TGTGCCAGCAGCTCACTGGCCGACTACGAGCAGTACTTC; cdr3_aa: CASSSLADYEQYF
d_call: TRBD2; j_call: TRBJ2-1; clone_size: NA; v_call: TRBV7-3; cdr3_nt: TGTGCCAGCAGCTTTACTAGCGGAGGAGGGGGTGAGCAGTTCTTC; cdr3_aa: CASSFTSGGGGEQFF
d_call: NA; j_call: TRBJ1-5; clone_size: NA; v_call: TRBV27; cdr3_nt: TGTGCCAGCAGTAACCACGGTAGCAATCAGCCCCAGCATTTT; cdr3_aa: CASSNHGSNQPQHF
d_call: NA; j_call: TRBJ2-3; clone_size: NA; v_call: TRBV2; cdr3_nt: TGTGCCAGCAGTGGACAGGCCTATAGCACAGATACGCAGTATTTT; cdr3_aa: CASSGQAYSTDTQYF
d_call: NA; j_call: TRBJ2-2; clone_size: NA; v_call: TRBV19; cdr3_nt: TGTGCCAGTAGACAAACAGTGACGAACACCGGGGAGCTGTTTTTT; cdr3_aa: CASRQTVTNTGELFF
d_call: TRBD2; j_call: TRBJ2-7; clone_size: NA; v_call: TRBV7-2; cdr3_nt: TGTGCCAGCAGCACCTCGGGACTAGCGGCTTCCTACGAGCAGTACTTC; cdr3_aa: CASSTSGLAASYEQYF
d_call: TRBD1; j_call: TRBJ2-7; clone_size: NA; v_call: TRBV28; cdr3_nt: TGTGCCAGCAGTCTGCTGACAGGGGGTCGCTACGAGCAGTACTTC; cdr3_aa: CASSLLTGGRYEQYF
d_call: TRBD2; j_call: TRBJ2-5; clone_size: NA; v_call: TRBV10-3; cdr3_nt: TGTGCCATCAGTGGAGGACTAGCGGGAGATGGGGAGACCCAGTACTTC; cdr3_aa: CAISGGLAGDGETQYF
d_call: NA; j_call: TRBJ2-6; clone_size: NA; v_call: TRBV4-1; cdr3_nt: TGCGCCAGCAGCCCTTCCTTCTCTGGGGCCAACGTCCTGACTTTC; cdr3_aa: CASSPSFSGANVLTF
d_call: NA; j_call: TRBJ2-2; clone_size: NA; v_call: TRBV7-9; cdr3_nt: TGTGCCAGCAGCTTACAGGGACCCGTTGGCGGGGAGCTGTTTTTT; cdr3_aa: CASSLQGPVGGELFF
d_call: NA; j_call: TRBJ1-1; clone_size: NA; v_call: TRBV6-5; cdr3_nt: TGTGCCAGCACGATGGAGGGGAAAGTGGAAGCTTTCTTT; cdr3_aa: CASTMEGKVEAFF
d_call: NA; j_call: TRBJ2-1; clone_size: NA; v_call: TRBV12-5; cdr3_nt: TGTGCTAGTGGGGCCTCCGGTGGTGACAATGAGCAGTTCTTC; cdr3_aa: CASGASGGDNEQFF
d_call: NA; j_call: TRBJ2-1; clone_size: NA; v_call: TRBV11-2; cdr3_nt: TGTGCCAGCAGCTTATTACTAGCCAGCTCCTACAATGAGCAGTTCTTC; cdr3_aa: CASSLLLASSYNEQFF
d_call: NA; j_call: TRBJ2-2; clone_size: NA; v_call: TRBV7-9; cdr3_nt: TGTGCCAGCAGCTCGGACTGGAACACCGGGGAGCTGTTTTTT; cdr3_aa: CASSSDWNTGELFF
d_call: NA; j_call: TRBJ2-2; clone_size: NA; v_call: TRBV7-3; cdr3_nt: TGTGCCAGCAGCAAGAACCGGGCGGGCACCGGGGAGCTGTTTTTT; cdr3_aa: CASSKNRAGTGELFF
d_call: NA; j_call: TRBJ1-1; clone_size: NA; v_call: TRBV7-8; cdr3_nt: TGTGCCAGCAGCTTAGCGCTCCGGGGAATCACTGAAGCTTTCTTT; cdr3_aa: CASSLALRGITEAFF
d_call: NA; j_call: TRBJ1-1; clone_size: NA; v_call: TRBV28; cdr3_nt: TGTGCCAGCAGGGACCACCCAGTGAACACTGAAGCTTTCTTT; cdr3_aa: CASRDHPVNTEAFF
d_call: NA; j_call: TRBJ1-5; clone_size: few; v_call: TRBV10-1; cdr3_nt: TGCGCCAGCAGTGGACAGGGCAATCAGCCCCAGCATTTT; cdr3_aa: CASSGQGNQPQHF
d_call: NA; j_call: TRBJ1-2; clone_size: NA; v_call: TRBV7-2; cdr3_nt: TGTGCCAGCAGCCCCTGGGATGCAGGAGGGGACTATGGCTACACCTTC; cdr3_aa: CASSPWDAGGDYGYTF
d_call: NA; j_call: TRBJ1-4; clone_size: once; v_call: TRBV6-1; cdr3_nt: TGTGCCAGCAGTGAATACTCCAGTCCTAATGAAAAACTGTTTTTT; cdr3_aa: CASSEYSSPNEKLFF
d_call: TRBD1; j_call: TRBJ2-7; clone_size: NA; v_call: TRBV27; cdr3_nt: TGTGCCAGCAGTGCAGGGGGCGCAAACCACGAGCAGTACTTC; cdr3_aa: CASSAGGANHEQYF
d_call: NA; j_call: TRBJ2-7; clone_size: NA; v_call: TRBV28; cdr3_nt: TGTGCCAGCAGTCCGGGAGTCTACGAGCAGTACTTC; cdr3_aa: CASSPGVYEQYF
d_call: NA; j_call: TRBJ2-5; clone_size: NA; v_call: TRBV5-4; cdr3_nt: TGTGCCAGCAGTACAGACGGTGCCTTCCAAGAGACCCAGTACTTC; cdr3_aa: CASSTDGAFQETQYF
d_call: TRBD1; j_call: TRBJ2-7; clone_size: NA; v_call: TRBV28; cdr3_nt: TGTGCCAGCAGTTCCTCCCTAGGACAGGGGGCATCGGATGAGCAGTACTTC; cdr3_aa: CASSSSLGQGASDEQYF
d_call: NA; j_call: TRBJ2-7; clone_size: NA; v_call: TRBV5-6; cdr3_nt: TGTGCCAGGCCCCAGGACGAGCAGTACTTC; cdr3_aa: CARPQDEQYF
d_call: NA; j_call: TRBJ2-7; clone_size: NA; v_call: TRBV5-6; cdr3_nt: TGTGCCAGCAGCGCCCTCACTACCAGCTACGAGCAGTACTTC; cdr3_aa: CASSALTTSYEQYF
d_call: NA; j_call: TRBJ2-1; clone_size: NA; v_call: TRBV11-2; cdr3_nt: TGTGCCAGCAGCTTAGTGTTGGAGCGGGAGCAGTTCTTC; cdr3_aa: CASSLVLEREQFF